Listed here are 13 T cell receptor beta chains from one sample, sequenced in a study of cytomegalovirus exposure and HLA in healthy donors. PCR used 60 Vbeta primers and 13 Jbeta primers. Here immunoSEQ multiplex PCR was the method, and the copy in TCRdb shows in-frame clones only, minus some. This table holds roughly 150,000 clones, about 10% found once. Sequenced input: PBMCs. The source of these receptors is a man in his fifties or sixties in good health and CMV-seronegative.

This clone was counted between two and nine times. The rearrangement uses TRBV9 and TRBJ2-5; the match to TRBD2 covers 12 bases. Trimming took 0 bases from V and 5 from J; bases not matched to a gene: 8. This CDR3 is 17 amino acids long. The germline V gene has CDR1 SGDLS and CDR2 YYNGEE. The CDR3 DNA is TGTGCCAGCAGCGTAGAGGCTAGCGGGGGGGCTGGGGAGACCCAGTACTTC. Translation gives CASSVEASGGAGETQYF.

The chain joins TRBV7-9 to TRBJ2-1; perhaps TRBD2 as D (6 bases). V lost 1 base to trimming and J lost 10 bases, with 17 bases between them. Germline values: CDR1 SEHNR, CDR2 FQNEAQ (reference sequence). This CDR3 contains 15 residues. The CDR3 here is CASSLEVGSLGEQFF. DNA of the CDR3: TGTGCCAGCAGCTTAGAGGTCGGGAGCCTGGGAGAGCAGTTCTTC.

The V and J genes are TRBV6-1 and TRBJ1-5; D uncertain. The CDR3 has 14 amino acids. Per germline, CDR1 MNHNS and CDR2 SASEGT. V lost 4 bases to trimming and J lost 6 bases, with 13 bases between them. As DNA, the CDR3 is TGTGCCAGCAGTGGGAGGGCGGGCGGTCAGCCCCAGCATTTT. Protein: CASSGRAGGQPQHF.

This sequence joins TRBV19 and TRBJ2-5; D is possibly TRBD1 (6 bases). The germline V and J ends were trimmed by 4 bases and 1 base, with 13 bases remaining between them. Germline CDR1 reads LNHDA; CDR2 reads SQIVND (reference sequence). The CDR3 is made up of 15 amino acids. The CDR3 loop reads CASSTTGIGQETQYF. The DNA of the CDR3 is TGTGCCAGTAGTACCACAGGGATCGGCCAAGAGACCCAGTACTTC.

This clone turned up a few times. The CDR3 region has the DNA TGTGCCATCAGCGGTCGACAAGGGGCTAGCACAGATACGCAGTATTTT. Translated, it gives CAISGRQGASTDTQYF. J is TRBJ2-3 and V is TRBV10-3, with D possibly being TRBD1 (5 bases). Germline V gene lookup returns CDR1 ENHRY and CDR2 SYGVKD. The CDR3 covers 16 residues. Deletions cut 6 bases from V and 0 bases from J, with 16 bases between.

There are a few counts of this clone. The genes are TRBV6-5 and TRBJ1-2; 11 bases agree with TRBD1. The CDR3 consists of 16 residues. The J segment lost 7 bases and the V segment lost 0 bases, leaving 7 bases of the junction unmatched. The germline gives CDR1 MNHEY, CDR2 SVGAGI. The CDR3 loop is CASSYSGTGGKVGYTF. The CDR3 nucleotides are TGTGCCAGCAGTTACTCTGGGACAGGGGGGAAAGTTGGCTACACCTTC.

The J gene is TRBJ2-1, the V gene TRBV11-3; 9 bases fit TRBD1. V shed 3 bases, J shed 2 bases, and the junction held 5 bases outside the gene matches. CDR1 SGHNT and CDR2 YENEEA come from the germline V gene. CDR3 length equals 16 residues. The CDR3 DNA reads TGTGCCAGCAGCTTTGGTGGACAGGGGACCTACAATGAGCAGTTCTTC. Translated: CASSFGGQGTYNEQFF.

This rearrangement joins TRBV28 to TRBJ1-5; no clear D gene. The CDR3 has 15 amino acids. Germline values: CDR1 MDHEN, CDR2 SYDVKM. The ends were cut back, 8 bases at V and 3 bases at J, with 17 bases in the middle. CDR3 loop: CASLEGGRNNQPQHF. Written as DNA, the CDR3 is TGTGCCAGCCTTGAGGGAGGCAGAAACAATCAGCCCCAGCATTTT.

The chain employs TRBV5-1 and TRBJ2-2; D is undetermined. CDR3 length: 15 residues. Germline V gene lookup returns CDR1 SGHRS and CDR2 YFSETQ. V lost 2 bases to trimming and J lost 4 bases, with 12 bases between them. For the CDR3, the DNA is TGCGCCAGCAGCTTTGCTGGGCCGGCCACCGGGGAGCTGTTTTTT. Its translation is CASSFAGPATGELFF.

This clone was detected a few times. The chain combines TRBV5-1 with TRBJ2-5, with TRBD2 matching 11 bases. This CDR3 region has 15 residues. Germline CDR1 reads SGHRS; CDR2 reads YFSETQ. V was clipped by 3 bases and J by 1 base; unmatched bases: 2. This chain's CDR3 is CASSWTSGPQETQYF. The DNA of the CDR3 is TGCGCCAGCAGCTGGACTAGCGGGCCCCAAGAGACCCAGTACTTC.

The rearrangement joins TRBV28 to TRBJ1-2; D might be TRBD1 (5 bases). V was shortened by 4 bases and J by 5 bases, with 14 bases between the two germline ends. Germline V gives CDR1 MDHEN, CDR2 SYDVKM. The CDR3 is 14 amino acids. The CDR3 sequence: CASSSPGRDYGYTF. CDR3 coding DNA: TGTGCCAGCAGTTCCCCTGGCAGGGATTATGGCTACACCTTC.

Notes on this clone: Within the sample, other DNA sequences also encode this same CDR3. The chain links TRBV28 to TRBJ2-2; the match to TRBD2 covers 7 bases. Germline CDR1 and CDR2: MDHEN and SYDVKM. Trimming removed 2 bases from V and 2 bases from J; junction bases left unmatched: 2. This CDR3 contains 15 residues. The CDR3 bases are TGTGCCAGCAGTTTAGGCGGGAGTAACACCGGGGAGCTGTTTTTT. This gives the protein CASSLGGSNTGELFF.

In this sample, this clone turned up a few times. This rearrangement joins TRBV4-1 to TRBJ1-2; D possibly corresponds to TRBD1 (6 bases). Germline assignment: CDR1 MGHRA and CDR2 YSYEKL. The CDR3 is 16 residues long. V lost 0 bases to trimming and J lost 4 bases, with 15 bases between them. The chain's CDR3 is CASSQESPGVGYGYTF. DNA of the CDR3: TGCGCCAGCAGCCAAGAATCCCCAGGGGTGGGCTATGGCTACACCTTC.